This T cell receptor (beta chain) was identified in a study of cytomegalovirus exposure and HLA in healthy donors. As for this clone: What it recognizes is unknown. Within the sample, other DNA sequences also encode this same CDR3.

The study, taken as a whole, reports: Cytomegalovirus-associated status was assigned to 164 TCR beta chains. The classifier, whose performance was assessed in both the original and validation cohorts, reportedly diagnosed cytomegalovirus status with high specificity and sensitivity.

Assay: immunoSEQ multiplex PCR; the TCRdb copy retains only in-frame clones and omits some. Here the sample spans 100,000 to 150,000 clones, approximately 95% being singletons. Germline V gene data show CDR1 as PRHDT and CDR2 as FYEKMQ (reference sequence). Trimming pared 1 base from V and 5 bases from J, leaving 2 bases between. The CDR3 runs to 11 residues. This TCR came from a man between 18 and 35 years old in good health and CMV-seronegative. The sample comprised PBMCs. This sequence joins TRBV13 and TRBJ2-5; D is undetermined. The CDR3, as DNA: TGTGCCAGCAGCTTAGCGGAGACCCAGTACTTC. Protein product: CASSLAETQYF.